The 22 T cell receptor beta chains below were found in one sample sequenced in a study of blood T cells in healthy people across ages (dated by TCRdb to the mid-2010s). The library was obtained by 5' RACE. Reads for this sample came from an Illumina HiSeq 2500. A second roughly 6 to 11 cycle PCR used a sample-barcoded 5' primer and a J-beta primer mix. TCRdb reworked the public reads: Q25 trimming with fastp, MiXCR clone assembly, productive beta chains retained. Rows are combined by CDR3 protein, so each entry shows the most common genes and DNA. Recorded for this sample are 890,000 or so distinct CDR3 sequences; approximately 65% of them occurred a single time. The leading ten clones occupy about 27% of the sample. Input material: blood. The receptors here all came from a young man in good health.

The rearrangement uses TRBV4-3 and TRBJ1-2; the match to TRBD1 covers 8 bases. CDR1 and CDR2 from the germline V gene are LGHNA and YSLEER. The CDR3 extends over 16 amino acids. The junction had 14 bases not matched to a gene; V was cut back by 3 bases and J by 8 bases. CDR3 residues: CASSQVDRGVPMGYTF. The CDR3 DNA reads as TGCGCCAGCAGCCAGGTAGACAGGGGTGTCCCCATGGGCTACACCTTC.

The V and J genes are TRBV7-9 and TRBJ2-4; 9 positions agree with TRBD1. The better agreement between TRBJ2-7 and the DNA end casts doubt on the J call. CDR3 length: 15 amino acids. Germline values: CDR1 SEHNR, CDR2 FQNEAQ (reference sequence). This CDR3 is CASSLGGDRVYEQYF. The CDR3 nucleotides are TGTGCCAGCAGCTTAGGAGGGGACAGGGTCTACGAGCAGTACTTC.

This clonotype was detected only a few times. The rearrangement joins TRBV4-1 to TRBJ2-1, with TRBD2 identical over 12 bases. The CDR3 sequence is 14 residues long. Germline CDR1 MGHRA, CDR2 YSYEKL. V was pared by 3 bases and J by 12 bases, with 6 bases of the junction left unmatched. DNA of the CDR3: TGCGCCAGCAGCCAGGAACTAGCGGGGGGACGGCAGTTCTTC. It specifies CASSQELAGGRQFF.

This clonotype was seen a few times. This chain joins TRBV12-3 or TRBV12-4 and TRBJ1-2; no definite D call. This CDR3 is 12 amino acids long. V was trimmed by 6 bases and J by 6 bases, leaving 11 bases between them. The DNA of the CDR3 is TGTGCCAGCAGCCCCTTTCGGCATGGCTACACCTTC. Its translation is CASSPFRHGYTF.

This clonotype was counted between two and nine times. The gene calls are TRBV9 and TRBJ1-2; D is unclear. V lost 0 bases, J lost 8 bases, and 20 bases lay in between. The CDR3 is made up of 16 amino acids. Per germline, CDR1 SGDLS and CDR2 YYNGEE. The CDR3 spells CASSVAIKAVEWGYTF. The DNA of the CDR3 is TGTGCCAGCAGCGTAGCTATCAAGGCGGTAGAGTGGGGCTACACCTTC.

The rearrangement joins TRBV7-9 to TRBJ1-1; 7 nucleotides line up with TRBD1. CDR3 length: 15 residues. Germline V gives CDR1 SEHNR, CDR2 FQNEAQ (reference sequence). V dropped 1 base and J dropped 3; count of bases not matched to a gene: 5. The CDR3 spells CASSLDPGGYTEAFF. CDR3 DNA sequence: TGTGCCAGCAGCTTAGACCCAGGGGGTTACACTGAAGCTTTCTTT.

The genes are TRBV10-3 and TRBJ1-2, with D unresolved. V gave up 3 bases and J gave up 0 bases, with 11 bases separating them. Germline V CDR1 and CDR2: ENHRY, SYGVKD. The CDR3 sequence is 15 residues long. As DNA, the CDR3 is TGTGCCATCAGTGAAGGAGGCGGCTCTAACTATGGCTACACCTTC. Its protein is CAISEGGGSNYGYTF.

This chain joins TRBV6-6 and TRBJ2-3, with D perhaps TRBD2 (7 bases). This CDR3 is 15 amino acids long. CDR1 is MNHNY and CDR2 is SVGAGI in the germline V gene (reference sequence). With 5 bases removed from V and 5 bases from J, the gap between germline ends came to 17 bases. The CDR3 coding sequence is TGTGCCAGCAGTGAGGGGGGGATAGTTGGAGATACGCAGTATTTT. Residues: CASSEGGIVGDTQYF.

The chain is built from TRBV12-3 or TRBV12-4 and TRBJ1-1, with D unresolved. Trimming removed 2 bases at V and 1 base at J, with 11 bases between. This CDR3 spans 15 amino acids. The CDR3 bases are TGTGCCAGCAGTTTAAGGCAAGATGGGAACACTGAAGCTTTCTTT. Encoded protein: CASSLRQDGNTEAFF.

This clonotype has just one count. The J gene is TRBJ2-7, the V gene TRBV9; TRBD2 matches at 7 bases. V trimming: 4 bases; J trimming: 5 bases; junction bases outside the gene matches: 15. CDR3 length: 16 amino acids. Germline loops: CDR1 SGDLS, CDR2 YYNGEE. CDR3 amino acids: CASSPLATSWSHEQYF. CDR3 in DNA: TGTGCCAGCAGCCCCCTGGCGACTAGCTGGAGCCACGAGCAGTACTTC.

This clonotype has at least ten counts. The rearrangement uses TRBV20-1 and TRBJ2-1; the match to TRBD2 covers 12 bases. The CDR3 runs 16 residues. The trim removed 2 bases at V and 5 bases at J, leaving 7 bases unmatched. CDR1 and CDR2 (germline): DFQATT, SNEGSKA (reference sequence). CDR3 nucleotides: TGCAGTGCTAGATCACAATGGACTAGCGGGGACAATGAGCAGTTCTTC. Translated: CSARSQWTSGDNEQFF.

The chain links TRBV6-1 to TRBJ2-6, with D possibly TRBD2 on 5 matching bases. The V end lost 6 bases, the J end lost 0 bases, and 18 bases lay between the germline ends. The CDR3 spans 18 residues. Germline V gene sequence: CDR1 MNHNS, CDR2 SASEGT. The CDR3 spells CASSEGVSLYSGANVLTF. As DNA, the CDR3 is TGTGCCAGCAGCGAGGGAGTCTCCCTTTACTCTGGGGCCAACGTCCTGACTTTC.

This chain uses TRBV20-1 with TRBJ2-1, with D unresolved. Germline CDR1 reads DFQATT; CDR2 reads SNEGSKA (reference sequence). This CDR3 has 10 amino acids. V lost 1 base and J lost 8, with 3 bases in between. CDR3 DNA: TGCAGTGCTAGAGTGTATGAGCAGTTCTTC. Translating it yields CSARVYEQFF.

A few counts support this clonotype. This chain links TRBV27 with TRBJ2-5; 9 nucleotides align to TRBD1. Germline values: CDR1 MNHEY, CDR2 SMNVEV (reference sequence). The CDR3 has 16 residues. V lost 5 bases to trimming and J lost 5 bases; unmatched junction nucleotides: 12. The CDR3 region has the DNA TGTGCCAGCAGTAGTGGACAGGGGAAAATCGAGGAGACCCAGTACTTC. Translation gives CASSSGQGKIEETQYF.

J is TRBJ1-5 and V is TRBV28, with unresolved D. Germline lookup yields CDR1 MDHEN and CDR2 SYDVKM. Trimming removed 3 bases at V and 3 bases at J, with 12 bases between. The CDR3 loop spans 15 amino acids. CDR3 region: CASSFVQSYNQPQHF. DNA for the CDR3: TGTGCCAGCAGTTTTGTACAGTCATACAATCAGCCCCAGCATTTT.

The chain uses TRBV6-6 and TRBJ2-3; D perhaps matches TRBD2 (6 bases). This CDR3 contains 13 residues. The V gene lost 7 bases and the J gene lost 2 bases, with 10 bases spanning the gap. The germline CDR1 and CDR2 sequences are MNHNY and SVGAGI (reference sequence). DNA of the CDR3: TGTGCCAGCACCCGGGACTTCACAGATACGCAGTATTTT. As protein: CASTRDFTDTQYF.

This clonotype has just a few counts. V gene TRBV29-1 combines with J gene TRBJ2-7, with 10 bases fitting TRBD1. TRBJ2-5 matches the DNA end more closely, so the J call is doubtful. Germline V lookup: CDR1 SQVTM, CDR2 ANQGSEA. The length of the CDR3 is 12 residues. This CDR3 is CSGGTGEETQYF. For the CDR3, the DNA is TGCAGCGGTGGGACAGGGGAAGAGACCCAGTACTTC.

This clonotype was detected a few times. The chain links TRBV6-6 to TRBJ2-5, with 10 positions matching TRBD2. CDR1 MNHNY and CDR2 SVGAGI come from the germline V gene (reference sequence). This CDR3 has 16 amino acids. Germline trimming cut 0 bases from V and 5 bases from J; bases unmatched to any gene: 6. The CDR3 is CASSYSIAGGKETQYF. The CDR3 bases are TGTGCCAGCAGTTACTCGATAGCGGGGGGAAAGGAGACCCAGTACTTC.

This clonotype turned up a few times. The chain combines TRBV7-2 with TRBJ1-5; 8 bases are shared with TRBD1. V was pared by 5 bases and J by 7 bases, with 7 bases of the junction left unmatched. Germline CDR1 and CDR2: SGHTA and FQGNSA. This CDR3 has 14 amino acids. DNA of the CDR3: TGTGCCAGCAGCCCGGACAGGGACGTCCAGCCCCAGCATTTT. Translating it yields CASSPDRDVQPQHF.

This chain connects TRBV2 to TRBJ2-1; 9 nucleotides agree with TRBD1. Trimming cost V 6 bases and J 10 bases; bases outside gene matches: 10. The germline gives CDR1 SNHLY, CDR2 FYNNEI. This CDR3 has 14 amino acids. In DNA, the CDR3 is TGTGCCAGCAGGAATCCGGGACAGGGAGGAGAGCAGTTCTTC. It translates to CASRNPGQGGEQFF.

The sample holds many counts of this clonotype. This chain uses TRBV4-3 with TRBJ2-1, with 10 nucleotides matching TRBD2. Germline trimming cut 1 base from V and 4 bases from J; bases unmatched to any gene: 4. The CDR3 extends over 16 amino acids. The germline gives CDR1 LGHNA, CDR2 YSLEER. In nucleotides, the CDR3 is TGCGCCAGCAGCCAAGCCGGGACTAGCGATTACAATGAGCAGTTCTTC. This gives the protein CASSQAGTSDYNEQFF.

The chain combines TRBV7-2 with TRBJ1-2; no firm D call. This CDR3 has 11 amino acids. The germline V gene has CDR1 SGHTA and CDR2 FQGNSA. Trimming removed 4 bases at V and 9 bases at J, with 9 bases between. The CDR3 sequence: CASSSIPRYTF. Here the CDR3 DNA reads TGTGCCAGCAGCTCTATTCCCCGCTACACCTTC.